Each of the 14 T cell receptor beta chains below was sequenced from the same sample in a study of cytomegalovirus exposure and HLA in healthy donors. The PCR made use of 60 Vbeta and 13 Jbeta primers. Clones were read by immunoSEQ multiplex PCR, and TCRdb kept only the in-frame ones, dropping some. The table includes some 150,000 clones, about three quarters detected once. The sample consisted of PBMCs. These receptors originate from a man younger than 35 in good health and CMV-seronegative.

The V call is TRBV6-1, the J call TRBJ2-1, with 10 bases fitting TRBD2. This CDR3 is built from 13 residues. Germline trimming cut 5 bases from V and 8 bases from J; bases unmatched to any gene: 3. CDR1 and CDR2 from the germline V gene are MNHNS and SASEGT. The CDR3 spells CASSSGGGYEQFF. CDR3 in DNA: TGTGCCAGCAGTAGCGGGGGGGGGTATGAGCAGTTCTTC.

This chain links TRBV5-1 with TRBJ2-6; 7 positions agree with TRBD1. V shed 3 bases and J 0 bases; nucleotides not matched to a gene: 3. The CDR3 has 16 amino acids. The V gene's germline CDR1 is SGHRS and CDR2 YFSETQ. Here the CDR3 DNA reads TGCGCCAGCAGCTGGGGGACAGCCTCTGGGGCCAACGTCCTGACTTTC. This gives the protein CASSWGTASGANVLTF.

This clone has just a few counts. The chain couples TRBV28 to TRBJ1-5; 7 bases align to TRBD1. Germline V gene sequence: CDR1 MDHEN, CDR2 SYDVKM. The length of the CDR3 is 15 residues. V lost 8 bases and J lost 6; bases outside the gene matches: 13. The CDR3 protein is CASRNPGGSIQPQHF. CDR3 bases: TGTGCCAGCCGAAACCCAGGGGGGTCGATTCAGCCCCAGCATTTT.

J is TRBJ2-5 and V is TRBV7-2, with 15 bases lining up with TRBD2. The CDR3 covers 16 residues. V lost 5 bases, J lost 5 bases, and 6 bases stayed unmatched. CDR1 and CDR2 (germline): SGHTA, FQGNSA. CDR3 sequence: CASSRGLAGGRETQYF. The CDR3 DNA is TGTGCCAGCAGCCGGGGACTAGCGGGAGGACGGGAGACCCAGTACTTC.

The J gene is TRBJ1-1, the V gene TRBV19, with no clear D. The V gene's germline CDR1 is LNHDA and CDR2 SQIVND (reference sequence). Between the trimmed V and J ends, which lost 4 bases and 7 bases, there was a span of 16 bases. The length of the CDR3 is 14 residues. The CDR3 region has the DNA TGTGCCAGTAGTACCGCGGGCGCGTTTGATGAAGCTTTCTTT. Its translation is CASSTAGAFDEAFF.

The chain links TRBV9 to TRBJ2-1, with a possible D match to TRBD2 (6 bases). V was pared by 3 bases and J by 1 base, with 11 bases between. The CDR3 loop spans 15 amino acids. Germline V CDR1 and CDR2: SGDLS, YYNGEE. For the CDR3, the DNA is TGTGCCAGCAGCGCCGGTGGGGGGTCCTACAATGAGCAGTTCTTC. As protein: CASSAGGGSYNEQFF.

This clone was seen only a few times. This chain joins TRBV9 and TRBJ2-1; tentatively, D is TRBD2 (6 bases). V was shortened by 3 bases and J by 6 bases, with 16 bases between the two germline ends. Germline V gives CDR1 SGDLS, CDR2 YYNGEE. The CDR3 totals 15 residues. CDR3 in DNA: TGTGCCAGCAGCGCCCACGCGGGATCGGGCAATGAGCAGTTCTTC. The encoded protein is CASSAHAGSGNEQFF.

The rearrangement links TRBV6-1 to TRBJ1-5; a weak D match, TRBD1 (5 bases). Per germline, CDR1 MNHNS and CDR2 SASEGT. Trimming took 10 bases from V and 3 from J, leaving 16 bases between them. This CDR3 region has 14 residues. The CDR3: CATGGTLLNQPQHF. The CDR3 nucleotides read TGTGCCACCGGGGGGACTCTCCTCAATCAGCCCCAGCATTTT.

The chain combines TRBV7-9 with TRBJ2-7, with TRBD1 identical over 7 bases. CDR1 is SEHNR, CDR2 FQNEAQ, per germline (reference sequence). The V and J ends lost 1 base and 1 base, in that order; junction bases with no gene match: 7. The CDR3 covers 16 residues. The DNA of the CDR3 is TGTGCCAGCAGCTTAGATGGGGCAGGGGGTTCCTACGAGCAGTACTTC. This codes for CASSLDGAGGSYEQYF.

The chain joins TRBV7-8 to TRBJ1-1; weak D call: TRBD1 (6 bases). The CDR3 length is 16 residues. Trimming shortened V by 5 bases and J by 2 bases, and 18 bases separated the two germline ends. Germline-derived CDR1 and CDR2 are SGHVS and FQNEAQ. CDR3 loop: CASSGLGGGGNTEAFF. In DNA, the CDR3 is TGTGCCAGCAGCGGTTTAGGGGGAGGGGGTAACACTGAAGCTTTCTTT.

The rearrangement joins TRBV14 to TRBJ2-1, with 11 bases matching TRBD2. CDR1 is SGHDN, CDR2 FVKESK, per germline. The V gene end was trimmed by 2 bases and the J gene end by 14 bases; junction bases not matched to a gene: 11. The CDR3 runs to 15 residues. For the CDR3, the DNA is TGTGCCAGCAGCCAATCTAGCGGGGGGACATATTTCGAGTTCTTC. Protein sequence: CASSQSSGGTYFEFF.

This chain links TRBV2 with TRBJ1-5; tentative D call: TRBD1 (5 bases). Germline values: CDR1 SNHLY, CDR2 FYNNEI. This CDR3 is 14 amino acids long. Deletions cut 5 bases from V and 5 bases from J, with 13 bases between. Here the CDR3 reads CASSSQGSHQPQHF. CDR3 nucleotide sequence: TGTGCCAGCAGTTCCCAGGGATCCCATCAGCCCCAGCATTTT.

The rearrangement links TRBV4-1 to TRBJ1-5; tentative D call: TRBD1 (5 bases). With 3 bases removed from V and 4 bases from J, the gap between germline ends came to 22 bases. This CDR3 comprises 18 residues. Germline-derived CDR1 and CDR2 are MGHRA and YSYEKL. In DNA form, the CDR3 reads TGCGCCAGCAGCCATAGGTCAGTCCCGGGACTCAGAAATCAGCCCCAGCATTTT. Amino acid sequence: CASSHRSVPGLRNQPQHF.

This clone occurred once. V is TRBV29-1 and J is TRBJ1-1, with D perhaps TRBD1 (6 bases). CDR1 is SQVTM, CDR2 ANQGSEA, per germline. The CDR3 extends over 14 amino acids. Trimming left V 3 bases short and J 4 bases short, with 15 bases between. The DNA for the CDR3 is TGCAGCGTTGATCCAGGGGCGAGGGGCACTGAAGCTTTCTTT. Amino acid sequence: CSVDPGARGTEAFF. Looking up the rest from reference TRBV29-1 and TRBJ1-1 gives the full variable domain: SAVISQKPSRDICQRGTSLTIQCQVDSQVTMMFWYRQQPGQSLTLIATANQGSEATYESGFVIDKFPISRPNLTFSTLTVSNMSPEDSSIYLCSVDPGARGTEAFFGQGTRLTVV.